This T cell receptor beta chain was recorded in a study of cytomegalovirus exposure and HLA in healthy donors. Trimming removed 3 bases from V and 5 bases from J, with 14 bases in between. This CDR3 has 14 amino acids. CDR1 and CDR2 (germline): MNHNY, SVGAGI (reference sequence). Primers for the PCR totalled 60 Vbeta and 13 Jbeta. The assay was immunoSEQ multiplex PCR, and TCRdb's table has in-frame clones only and misses some. The table has 90,000 to 130,000 clones, more than 60% seen once. The sequence was obtained from a young man in good health and CMV-seropositive. This sequence joins TRBV6-6 and TRBJ2-7; D possibly corresponds to TRBD1 (5 bases). Specimen: PBMCs. The CDR3 loop reads CASSYPGKSDEQYF. The CDR3 bases are TGTGCCAGCAGTTATCCAGGGAAATCCGACGAGCAGTACTTC.